The following is a TCR beta chain sequence with its context. Sequenced by immunoSEQ multiplex PCR; TCRdb stores in-frame clones only, minus some. Of about 40,000 clones in the sample, around 85% were seen once. The data were taken from a study of blood T cell repertoires in COVID-19. Germline CDR1 and CDR2: LNHDA and SQIVND (reference sequence). The CDR3 loop spans 13 amino acids. V shed 7 bases and J shed 5 bases, with 14 bases lying between them. The TCR originated in a human donor with acute or convalescent COVID-19. The donor label of this sample is uncertain. Sequenced sample: peripheral blood. The rearrangement links TRBV19 to TRBJ2-5; D perhaps matches TRBD2 (7 bases). Written as DNA, the CDR3 is TGTGCCAGTAAGGGGGGGGCCTGGGAGACCCAGTACTTC. Translation gives CASKGGAWETQYF.